This is a list of T cell receptor beta chains from one sample in a study of breast tumors, draining lymph nodes, adjacent tissues. One entry per CDR3 protein results from TCRdb running MiXCR on the multiplex PCR reads. Among over 250,000 distinct CDR3 sequences listed, roughly 31% were seen once. The sequenced sample was axillary lymph node tissue. Every receptor here comes from a female donor with breast cancer. Some clones in this sample may be carry-over from other donors' samples. Both conserved end residues are part of each CDR3. Each record gives: J gene, D gene, clone size, V gene, CDR3 protein, CDR3 DNA. The D gene is left open where the match is weak. Only some rows state a clone size, as once, few, many or a class for expanded clones.

TRBJ1-4	TRBD1	NA	TRBV11-2	CASSRTGGNEKLFF	TGTGCCAGCAGCCGGACAGGGGGAAATGAAAAACTGTTTTTT
TRBJ1-2	NA	once	TRBV19	CASSMSTGNYGYTF	TGTGCCAGTAGTATGTCAACAGGCAACTATGGCTACACCTTC
TRBJ2-2	NA	many	TRBV5-1	CASSLAGQGPNTGELFF	TGCGCCAGCAGCTTGGCCGGTCAGGGGCCTAACACCGGGGAGCTGTTTTTT
TRBJ1-1	NA	few	TRBV7-9	CASSLTGGGTEAFF	TGTGCCAGCAGCTTGACAGGTGGGGGAACTGAAGCTTTCTTT
TRBJ2-7	TRBD2	many	TRBV20-1	CSARRDSGRYEQYF	TGCAGTGCTAGGAGGGATAGCGGGCGTTACGAGCAGTACTTC
TRBJ2-1	NA	NA	TRBV5-5	CASSLAAYNDQFF	TGTGCCAGCAGCTTGGCAGCGTACAATGACCAGTTCTTC
TRBJ1-5	TRBD1	many	TRBV20-1	CSGSRTGLGQPQHF	TGCAGTGGTTCGCGGACAGGGCTTGGTCAGCCCCAGCATTTT
TRBJ1-2	TRBD1	many	TRBV14	CASSQDRAYGYTF	TGTGCCAGCAGCCAGGACAGGGCCTATGGCTACACCTTC
TRBJ2-1	TRBD2	many	TRBV19	CASNWGGNNEQFF	TGTGCCAGTAATTGGGGAGGGAACAATGAGCAGTTCTTC
TRBJ2-4	TRBD2	NA	TRBV20-1	CSAPTGGSKGAKNIQYF	TGCAGTGCCCCGACTGGCGGGAGCAAGGGAGCCAAAAACATTCAGTACTTC
TRBJ2-5	NA	NA	TRBV20-1	CSARVRSGIGETQYF	TGCAGTGCTAGAGTGAGGTCCGGGATTGGCGAGACCCAGTACTTC
TRBJ1-2	NA	many	TRBV11-2	CASSFSDVRISF	TGTGCCAGCAGCTTTAGTGACGTCCGGATTAGCTTC
TRBJ2-1	TRBD2	many	TRBV7-6	CASSMTSRSVEQFF	TGTGCCAGCAGCATGACTAGCAGGTCGGTTGAGCAGTTCTTC
TRBJ2-2	TRBD2	many	TRBV6-1	CASSEVAGAAGELFF	TGTGCCAGCAGTGAAGTAGCGGGAGCGGCCGGGGAGCTGTTTTTT
TRBJ2-1	TRBD1	NA	TRBV12-3/TRBV12-4	CASTPRQGVYNEQFF	TGTGCCAGCACCCCTCGACAGGGAGTTTACAATGAGCAGTTCTTC
TRBJ2-1	NA	many	TRBV9	CASSVNLQSGSLGWQFF	TGTGCCAGCAGCGTAAATTTACAATCAGGGTCCCTTGGCTGGCAGTTCTTC
TRBJ1-4	TRBD1	NA	TRBV5-1	CASSLTGQGVNEKLFF	TGCGCCAGCAGCTTGACGGGACAGGGGGTTAATGAAAAACTGTTTTTT
TRBJ1-2	NA	many	TRBV11-2	CASSPLRGKTAAHGYTF	TGTGCCAGCAGCCCCCTCCGGGGGAAGACTGCGGCCCATGGCTACACCTTC
TRBJ2-5	NA	many	TRBV18	CASSPQQETQYF	TGTGCCAGCTCACCCCAACAAGAGACCCAGTACTTC
TRBJ2-1	NA	many	TRBV2	CASSQNLADNEQFF	TGTGCCAGTTCACAGAACTTAGCGGACAATGAGCAGTTCTTC
TRBJ2-5	TRBD2	NA	TRBV30	CAWSAGLAGVGETQYF	TGTGCCTGGAGTGCGGGACTAGCGGGAGTAGGAGAGACCCAGTACTTC
TRBJ2-3	NA	NA	TRBV6-8	CASSYGQGTDTQYF	TGTGCCAGCAGTTACGGTCAGGGCACAGATACGCAGTATTTT
TRBJ1-2	NA	many	TRBV2	CASSVGQDYGYTF	TGTGCCAGCAGTGTTGGGCAGGACTATGGCTACACCTTC
TRBJ2-7	TRBD2	many	TRBV6-6	CASGGPGLDVTYEQYF	TGTGCCAGCGGGGGTCCGGGACTAGACGTCACCTACGAGCAGTACTTC
TRBJ2-1	TRBD2	NA	TRBV11-1	CASSFREGASEQFF	TGTGCCAGCAGCTTCCGGGAGGGCGCAAGTGAGCAGTTCTTC
TRBJ2-7	TRBD2	many	TRBV12-3/TRBV12-4	CASRHSGRSYEQYF	TGTGCCAGCAGACATAGCGGGAGATCCTACGAGCAGTACTTC
TRBJ1-5	NA	many	TRBV2	CASSEGSGTYSNQPQHF	TGTGCCAGCAGTGAGGGCAGCGGGACCTATAGCAATCAGCCCCAGCATTTT
TRBJ2-5	TRBD2	many	TRBV11-2	CASSLSSGSTETQYF	TGTGCCAGCAGCTTGTCTAGCGGGAGCACCGAGACCCAGTACTTC
TRBJ2-5	NA	NA	TRBV3-1	CASSQGPLGRETQYF	TGTGCCAGCAGCCAAGGTCCCCTGGGGCGAGAGACCCAGTACTTC
TRBJ1-1	NA	NA	TRBV19	CASSIGAAGTEAFF	TGTGCCAGTAGCATTGGTGCCGCGGGCACTGAAGCTTTCTTT
TRBJ2-1	NA	many	TRBV15	CATSRGSQLPGEQFF	TGTGCCACCAGCAGAGGTTCCCAGCTCCCCGGTGAGCAGTTCTTC
TRBJ2-2	TRBD2	many	TRBV5-4	CASSLGALAGGNGELFF	TGTGCCAGCAGCTTGGGCGCTCTAGCGGGAGGTAACGGGGAGCTGTTTTTT
TRBJ2-1	NA	NA	TRBV7-6	CASSLRSGGAYNGQFF	TGTGCCAGCAGCCTACGAAGTGGGGGCGCCTACAATGGGCAGTTCTTC
TRBJ2-1	NA	NA	TRBV24-1	CATSETEADLTNEQLF	TGTGCCACCAGTGAAACAGAGGCGGACCTGACGAATGAGCAGCTCTTC
TRBJ2-1	NA	many	TRBV9	CASSVAENTQFF	TGTGCCAGCAGCGTAGCCGAAAACACGCAGTTCTTC
TRBJ2-1	TRBD2	few	TRBV13	CASRGPLKRERTYNEQFF	TGTGCCAGCCGTGGGCCCCTGAAGCGGGAAAGGACCTACAATGAGCAGTTCTTC
TRBJ1-5	NA	few	TRBV27	CASSLKGLGQPQHF	TGTGCCAGCAGTTTAAAGGGGTTGGGTCAGCCCCAGCATTTT
TRBJ1-1	NA	NA	TRBV6-5	CASSLRTDSKAFF	TGTGCCAGCAGTTTACGGACGGATTCTAAAGCTTTCTTC
TRBJ2-5	TRBD1	NA	TRBV4-1	CASSQDGTGEETQYF	TGCGCCAGCAGCCAAGACGGGACAGGGGAAGAGACCCAGTACTTC
TRBJ1-1	NA	NA	TRBV18	CAGGVGAEAFF	TGTGCTGGGGGCGTCGGGGCTGAAGCTTTCTTT
TRBJ2-1	NA	many	TRBV5-1	CASSLATPNEQFF	TGCGCCAGCAGCTTGGCCACGCCCAATGAGCAGTTCTTC
TRBJ2-2	TRBD2	NA	TRBV3-1	CASSQSSGSAGELFF	TGTGCCAGCAGCCAAAGTAGCGGGAGTGCCGGGGAGCTGTTTTTT
TRBJ2-3	NA	many	TRBV15	CATSRARTPTSRDTQYF	TGTGCCACCAGCAGAGCACGGACTCCTACTAGCCGAGATACGCAGTATTTT
TRBJ1-2	NA	many	TRBV12-5	CASERGYGYTF	TGTGCTAGTGAGAGAGGCTATGGCTACACCTTC
TRBJ1-1	TRBD1	few	TRBV9	CASSARGGATEAFF	TGTGCCAGCAGCGCACGAGGGGGCGCGACTGAAGCTTTCTTT
TRBJ2-3	NA	many	TRBV9	CASSSFFTDTQYF	TGTGCCAGCAGCTCTTTCTTCACAGATACGCAGTATTTT
TRBJ2-1	NA	many	TRBV7-8	CASSRAVKLQEQFF	TGTGCCAGCAGCCGAGCAGTTAAACTACAAGAGCAGTTCTTC
TRBJ1-4	NA	many	TRBV12-3/TRBV12-4	CASSPMRGGDEKLFF	TGTGCCAGCAGCCCTATGAGGGGTGGGGATGAAAAACTGTTTTTT
TRBJ2-1	NA	many	TRBV2	CASSEPLYNEQFF	TGTGCCAGCAGTGAGCCCCTCTACAATGAGCAGTTCTTC
TRBJ2-1	TRBD2	many	TRBV7-3	CASSLTRTSGSDNEQFF	TGTGCCAGCAGCTTAACTAGGACTAGCGGGAGTGACAATGAGCAGTTCTTC